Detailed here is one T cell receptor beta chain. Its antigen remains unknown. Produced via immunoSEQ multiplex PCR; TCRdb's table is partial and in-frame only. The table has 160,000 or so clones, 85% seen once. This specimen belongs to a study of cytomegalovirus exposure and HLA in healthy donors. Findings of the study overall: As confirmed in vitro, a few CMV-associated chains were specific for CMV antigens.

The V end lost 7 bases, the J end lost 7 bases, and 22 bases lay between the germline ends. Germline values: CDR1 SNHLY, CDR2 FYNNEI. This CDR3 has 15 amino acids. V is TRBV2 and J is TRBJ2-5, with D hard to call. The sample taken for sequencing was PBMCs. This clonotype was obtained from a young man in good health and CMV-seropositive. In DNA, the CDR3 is TGTGCCAGCAAAGTAGACCGAGACTCCCCATGGACCCAGTACTTC. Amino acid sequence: CASKVDRDSPWTQYF.